The 24 T cell receptor beta chains given below trace back to one sample, sequenced in a study of blood T cell repertoires in COVID-19 (TCRdb year 2020). The library came from the immunoSEQ multiplex PCR assay. TCRdb obtained this table from immuneACCESS and retained in-frame rearrangements with V and J assigned. These tables miss some clones; where compared with another copy, unresolved V genes account for less than half of the shortfall, and the remainder is unexplained. Counted in this sample were tens of thousands of clones; around 90% of them appeared once. Jointly, the top ten make up around 0.52% of the sample. The sample comprised peripheral blood. The source is a man in his fifties with COVID-19, enrolled during active disease.

This clone was counted once. The rearrangement joins TRBV5-1 to TRBJ2-2, with 9 bases lining up with TRBD2. Germline assignment: CDR1 SGHRS and CDR2 YFSETQ. This CDR3 is built from 15 residues. The V and J ends lost 2 bases and 5 bases, in that order; junction bases with no gene match: 4. This CDR3 is CASSFIAGVTGELFF. The CDR3 DNA is TGCGCCAGCAGCTTCATAGCGGGAGTTACCGGGGAGCTGTTTTTT.

The chain has TRBV7-2 and TRBJ1-1; a possible D gene is TRBD1 (5 bases). Germline CDR1 SGHTA, CDR2 FQGNSA. Trimming cost V 0 bases and J 0 bases, with 11 bases left between them. This CDR3 region has 16 residues. CDR3 residues: CASSLAGVGMNTEAFF. The CDR3 DNA follows: TGTGCCAGCAGCTTAGCAGGGGTAGGGATGAACACTGAAGCTTTCTTT.

The J gene is TRBJ2-7, the V gene TRBV21-1; the table calls TRBD1, which could not be checked here. TRBV21-1 is a documented pseudogene. The CDR3 spans 11 residues. The CDR3 DNA follows: TGTGCCAGCAGCACGCACAGTGAGCAGTACTTC. It specifies CASSTHSEQYF.

V and J are TRBV6-5 and TRBJ1-4; 9 nucleotides line up with TRBD1. Unmatched junction bases numbered 5, after V lost 6 bases and J lost 6 bases. This CDR3 contains 14 residues. Looked up from germline, CDR1 is MNHEY and CDR2 is SVGAGI. The CDR3 bases are TGTGCCAGCAGGGACAGGGGAGGGGATGAAAAACTGTTTTTT. This translates into CASRDRGGDEKLFF.

The chain recombines TRBV4-2 with TRBJ2-3; 9 positions match TRBD2. CDR1 and CDR2 (germline): LGHNA, YNFKEQ. J lost 4 bases, V lost 1 base, and 6 bases had no gene match. CDR3 length: 16 amino acids. For the CDR3, the DNA is TGTGCCAGCAGCCAAGGCGGGAGGGCCGGAGCAGATACGCAGTATTTT. This gives the protein CASSQGGRAGADTQYF.

V usage is TRBV7-8 and J usage is TRBJ2-7; TRBD2 might be the D (5 bases). V lost 5 bases, J lost 1 base, and 15 bases lay in between. CDR1 SGHVS and CDR2 FQNEAQ come from the germline V gene. The CDR3 consists of 15 residues. In DNA, the CDR3 is TGTGCCAGCAGCCCGAGGGTCGGCACGTCCTACGAGCAGTACTTC. This gives the protein CASSPRVGTSYEQYF.

The V call is TRBV5-1, the J call TRBJ2-3, with D maybe TRBD1 (6 bases). V lost 0 bases and J 1 base, leaving 9 bases between the germline ends. In germline, CDR1 is SGHRS, CDR2 YFSETQ. The CDR3 contains 15 residues. The CDR3 DNA is TGCGCCAGCAGCTTGGGAAACAGGGGCACAGATACGCAGTATTTT. It encodes CASSLGNRGTDTQYF.

This clone was observed once. J is TRBJ2-7 and V is TRBV6-6, with 11 bases matching TRBD1. The length of the CDR3 is 13 residues. V trimming: 6 bases; J trimming: 5 bases; junction bases outside the gene matches: 3. Germline CDR1 is MNHNY and CDR2 is SVGAGI (reference sequence). The CDR3: CASSWTGGNEQYF. The CDR3 DNA is TGTGCCAGCAGCTGGACAGGGGGCAACGAGCAGTACTTC.

The CDR3 region is CASSLEGGRDGNTF. Written as DNA, the CDR3 is TGCGCCAGCAGCTTGGAGGGTGGGAGGGACGGCAACACCTTC. The chain is built from TRBV5-1 and TRBJ1-2; maybe TRBD1 (5 bases). The germline gives CDR1 SGHRS, CDR2 YFSETQ. The CDR3 sequence is 14 residues long. Deletions cut 0 bases from V and 12 bases from J, with 18 bases between. Full variable domain (remainder filled in from reference TRBV5-1 and TRBJ1-2): KAGVTQTPRYLIKTRGQQVTLSCSPISGHRSVSWYQQTPGQGLQFLFEYFSETQRNKGNFPGRFSGRQFSNSRSEMNVSTLELGDSALYLCASSLEGGRDGNTFGSGTRLTVV.

The chain couples TRBV7-3 to TRBJ1-1; D remains unclear. This CDR3 comprises 14 residues. Germline V gives CDR1 SGHTA, CDR2 FQGTGA. With 5 bases removed from V and 3 bases from J, the gap between germline ends came to 13 bases. This CDR3 is CASSTPGADTEAFF. In nucleotides, the CDR3 is TGTGCCAGCAGCACACCGGGAGCGGACACTGAAGCTTTCTTT.

To note about this clone: The junction and the germline gene differ at one end; a read error may be behind it. The chain joins TRBV19 to TRBJ2-3, with 9 bases fitting TRBD2. CDR3 size: 14 residues. Germline lookup yields CDR1 LNHDA and CDR2 SQIVND (reference sequence). The CDR3 coding sequence is TGTGCCAGTGGTATCGGCGGGAGGGCAGATACGCAGTATTTT. It translates to CASGIGGRADTQYF.

The rearrangement links TRBV6-5 to TRBJ2-1; TRBD2 matches at 8 bases. This CDR3 is 12 amino acids long. The germline V gene has CDR1 MNHEY and CDR2 SVGAGI. Germline trimming cut 6 bases from V and 8 bases from J; bases unmatched to any gene: 3. As DNA, the CDR3 is TGTGCCAGCAGCCAGCGGGAGCATGAGCAGTTCTTC. As protein: CASSQREHEQFF.

For the CDR3, the DNA is TGTGCCAGCAGTTGGAGCGGGAGCTCCTACGAGCAGTACTTC. Its translation: CASSWSGSSYEQYF. The chain combines TRBV7-9 with TRBJ2-7, with 8 bases identical to TRBD2. This CDR3 is 14 amino acids long. Per germline, CDR1 SEHNR and CDR2 FQNEAQ (reference sequence). Germline trimming cut 6 bases from V and 0 bases from J; bases unmatched to any gene: 4.

The chain employs TRBV13 and TRBJ2-1; 12 nucleotides agree with TRBD2. The CDR3 totals 18 residues. Germline V gene lookup returns CDR1 PRHDT and CDR2 FYEKMQ (reference sequence). V shed 7 bases and J 0 bases; nucleotides not matched to a gene: 10. The CDR3 bases are TGTGCCAGCACCTCGGGACTAGCGGGTTTCCGCTCCTACAATGAGCAGTTCTTC. Translating it yields CASTSGLAGFRSYNEQFF.

CDR3 amino acids: CASSFGPREVGTGELFF. DNA for the CDR3: TGTGCCAGCAGCTTCGGCCCACGGGAGGTGGGCACCGGGGAGCTGTTTTTT. The chain combines TRBV5-6 with TRBJ2-2, with 7 bases that match TRBD2. V lost 2 bases and J lost 4; bases outside the gene matches: 11. CDR3 length equals 17 residues. Germline V gene data show CDR1 as SGHDT and CDR2 as YYEEEE.

V is TRBV12-2 and J is TRBJ2-7; the D call TRBD2 from the table was never checked on the DNA. TRBV12-2 is marked as a pseudogene. The CDR3 has 15 residues. The CDR3 region is CASRCGPLLFYEQYF. The CDR3 coding sequence is TGTGCAAGTCGCTGCGGGCCCTTACTATTCTACGAGCAGTACTTC.

The J gene is TRBJ2-7, the V gene TRBV11-3, with D perhaps TRBD1 (7 bases). The CDR3 has 16 residues. Germline V gene data show CDR1 as SGHNT and CDR2 as YENEEA. V lost 5 bases and J 3 bases, leaving 20 bases between the germline ends. In DNA, the CDR3 is TGTGCCAGCAGCCCAGGGGGAGCTAACGGGGGCTACGAGCAGTACTTC. It encodes CASSPGGANGGYEQYF.

V and J are TRBV5-1 and TRBJ2-7; a possible D gene is TRBD2 (5 bases). Germline loops: CDR1 SGHRS, CDR2 YFSETQ. V lost 2 bases to trimming and J lost 2 bases, with 17 bases between them. The CDR3 length is 16 residues. The CDR3 reads CASSLSPRAEAYEQYF. The CDR3, as DNA: TGCGCCAGCAGCTTATCCCCTCGGGCGGAGGCCTACGAGCAGTACTTC. Variable domain in full (rest from reference TRBV5-1 and TRBJ2-7): KAGVTQTPRYLIKTRGQQVTLSCSPISGHRSVSWYQQTPGQGLQFLFEYFSETQRNKGNFPGRFSGRQFSNSRSEMNVSTLELGDSALYLCASSLSPRAEAYEQYFGPGTRLTVT.

This clone turned up a few times. The CDR3 nucleotides are TGTGCCAGCAGCTTAGTTACTAGAGTTAATTACGAGCAGTACTTC. This encodes CASSLVTRVNYEQYF. This chain uses TRBV11-2 with TRBJ2-7; a weak D match, TRBD2 (5 bases). V lost 1 base to trimming and J lost 4 bases, with 14 bases between them. Germline CDR1 is SGHAT and CDR2 is FQNNGV. The CDR3 spans 15 residues.

The rearrangement links TRBV7-8 to TRBJ1-6; 7 nucleotides align to TRBD1. CDR3 length equals 16 residues. Looked up from germline, CDR1 is SGHVS and CDR2 is FQNEAQ. The V and J ends lost 0 bases and 8 bases, in that order; junction bases with no gene match: 7. Written as DNA, the CDR3 is TGTGCCAGCAGCTTAGCGTCGCAGGGGGTGCATTCACCCCTCCACTTT. Its translation is CASSLASQGVHSPLHF.

The chain carries TRBV6-6 and TRBJ2-2; 7 bases align to TRBD1. The CDR3 has 16 amino acids. Germline CDR1 and CDR2: MNHNY and SVGAGI (reference sequence). J gave up 5 bases and V 5 bases, and 11 bases lay outside the gene matches. The CDR3 spells CASSRTPGRGTGELFF. CDR3 nucleotide sequence: TGTGCCAGCAGTCGTACCCCGGGCAGGGGGACCGGGGAGCTGTTTTTT.

CDR3 amino acids: CASSRHRGPTEAFF. CDR3 DNA sequence: TGTGCCAGCAGCCGACACAGGGGGCCCACTGAAGCTTTCTTT. V usage is TRBV6-5 and J usage is TRBJ1-1, with TRBD1 matching 9 bases. The CDR3 has 14 residues. After removal of 6 bases from V and 4 bases from J, the junction contained 6 bases not matched to a gene. CDR1 is MNHEY, CDR2 SVGAGI, per germline.

The chain couples TRBV6-5 to TRBJ2-1, with 11 bases identical to TRBD2. Trimming took 7 bases from V and 8 from J; bases not matched to a gene: 7. This CDR3 is 14 amino acids long. Looked up from germline, CDR1 is MNHEY and CDR2 is SVGAGI. CDR3 loop: CASIRLAGSDEQFF. The CDR3 DNA is TGTGCCAGCATTCGACTAGCGGGATCCGATGAGCAGTTCTTC.

This chain uses TRBV19 with TRBJ1-4; tentatively, D is TRBD1 (5 bases). This CDR3 is 14 amino acids long. V lost 3 bases, J lost 7 bases, and 12 bases lay in between. Germline CDR1 LNHDA, CDR2 SQIVND (reference sequence). CDR3 region: CASSISQGGEKLFF. The DNA of the CDR3 is TGTGCCAGTAGTATTTCCCAGGGAGGTGAAAAACTGTTTTTT.